This TCR beta chain appears in the sequencing data of a study of blood T cell repertoires in COVID-19. Study at large: There were acute and convalescent COVID-19 samples, and they came from the United States, Italy and Spain. T cells, B-cell-depleted T cells, or PBMCs provided the cDNA or gDNA that served as material.

Per the authors' pipeline: Estimates of nucleated cell counts were drawn from the amplification of reference gene primers. Sequencing used immunoSEQ multiplex PCR; TCRdb keeps in-frame clones, though not all of them. That table is the source of V, J and clone size, and D and trimming were worked out from the DNA. The sample records 150,000 to 200,000 clones, approximately 92% being singletons. The CDR3 is 19 residues long. Trimming at V came to 5 bases and at J to 4 bases, leaving 20 bases not matched to a gene. Germline V lookup: CDR1 SNHLY, CDR2 FYNNEI. The source is a woman between 45 and 65 years old with acute or convalescent COVID-19. V usage is TRBV2 and J usage is TRBJ1-3; 7 positions match TRBD1. The sequencing sample was made of peripheral blood. The CDR3 region has the DNA TGTGCCAGCAGTAAATATCGACAGGGAATATCCATGCAAGGAAACACCATATATTTT. Translated: CASSKYRQGISMQGNTIYF.